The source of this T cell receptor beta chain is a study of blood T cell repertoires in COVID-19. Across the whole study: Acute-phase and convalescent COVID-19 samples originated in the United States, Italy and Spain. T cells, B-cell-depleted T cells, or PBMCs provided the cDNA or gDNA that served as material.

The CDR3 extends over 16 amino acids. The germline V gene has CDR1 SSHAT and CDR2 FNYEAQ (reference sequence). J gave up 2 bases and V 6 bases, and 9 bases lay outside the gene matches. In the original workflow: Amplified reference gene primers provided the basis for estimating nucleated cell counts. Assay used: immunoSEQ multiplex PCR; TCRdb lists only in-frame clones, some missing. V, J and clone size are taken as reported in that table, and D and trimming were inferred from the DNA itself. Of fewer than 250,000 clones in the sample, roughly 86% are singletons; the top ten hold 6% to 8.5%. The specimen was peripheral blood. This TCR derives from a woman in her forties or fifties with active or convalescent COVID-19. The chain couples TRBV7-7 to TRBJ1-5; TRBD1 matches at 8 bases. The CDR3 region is CASRFDRGGGNQPQHF. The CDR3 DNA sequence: TGTGCCAGCAGATTCGACAGGGGAGGGGGCAATCAGCCCCAGCATTTT.